Listed below are T cell receptor beta chains from one sample, sequenced in a study of T cell clones after liver transplantation. Data came from immunoSEQ multiplex PCR; TCRdb stores just in-frame clones and leaves some out. The table has approximately 25,000 clones, over 55% seen once. The sequences come from CD4+ T cells from blood, collected before liver transplant. These TCRs come from a human donor who received a liver transplant. Each CDR3 is given with its conserved first and last residue. For some rows the clone size is stated as once, few or many, or as a class when expanded; others skip it.

v_call | clone_size | cdr3_aa
TRBV19 | . | CASCRADTGELFF
TRBV20-1 | few | CSAGHQETQYF
TRBV6-5 | . | CASSYSTGADTIYF
TRBV18 | . | CASSPPDNEQFF
TRBV5-4 | . | CASSLGAVRGYFF
TRBV19 | few | CASSIDSAKNIQYF
TRBV5-6 | few | CASSFLGQPQHF
TRBV28 | . | CASSPLTGDNQPQHF
TRBV2 | . | CASSEDQGWNIQYF
TRBV28 | few | CASSPPLGGLVNTGELFF
TRBV11-3 | . | CASSLRGTGDRDTQYF
TRBV11-3 | . | CASSLDEAGNTIYF
TRBV6-1 | . | CASSRTADYNEQFF
TRBV5-1 | once | CASSLEATSYNEQFF
TRBV5-6 | . | CASSLQGENEKLFF
TRBV7-2 | . | CASSSPTSRPYEQYF
TRBV28 | few | CASRPTGNNSPLHF
TRBV6-6 | few | CASSYPGQRAYTF
TRBV21-1 | . | CASSRQSPDHQETQYF
TRBV5-8 | few | CASRPRTGRNQPQHF
TRBV10-1 | . | CASSERGQARAFF
TRBV19 | few | CASSIVRLGELFF
TRBV6-1 | . | CATRDPPGEQFF
TRBV27 | . | CASSLSYLSDYPNHSPLHF
TRBV4-1 | few | CASSQDPGNGNTIYF
TRBV6-6 | once | CASSYFGRGETQYF
TRBV5-1 | . | CASSPDGNNYGYTF
TRBV15 | . | CATSRLRLDPTYNEQFF
TRBV5-6 | . | CASSAGLPNEQFF
TRBV5-1 | . | CASSRVGGTNEKLFF
TRBV29-1 | . | CSVGGESYEQYF
TRBV29-1 | . | CSGVGLLGDTQYF
TRBV11-3 | . | CASSTISIGTGGGTGELFF
TRBV28 | . | CASSLGLDALGSTDTQYF
TRBV7-9 | . | CASSLDRSTDTQYF
TRBV4-2 | . | CASSQDQHNEQFF